This T cell receptor (beta chain) was sequenced for a study of T-cell reconstitution after alpha-beta-depleted transplantation in children. Study-wide findings and caveats: High day-60 TCRbeta diversity in some patients came from surviving recipient T cells and thymic progenitors. When one year had passed after transplant, most T-cell counts and diversity came from newly produced T cells. The origin of alpha-beta T cells about two months after transplant was reportedly several hundred expanded graft clones.

V shed 7 bases and J shed 0 bases, with 9 bases lying between them. The CDR3 has 14 residues. Germline V gene sequence: CDR1 SNHLY, CDR2 FYNNEI. This clonotype was counted ten times or more. Its antigen is still unknown. This sample's TCRbeta library carried unique molecular identifier barcodes. TCRdb used MiXCR to reprocess the PCR reads, holding one entry per CDR3 protein. The sample shows approximately 32,000 distinct CDR3 sequences, under 7.5% of them seen only once. This sequence was found in a child younger than two who had a stem cell transplant for acute myeloid leukemia, so the T cells may come from the graft donor. The source was peripheral blood, collected 60 days after TCRalphabeta/CD19-depleted stem cell transplant. This chain joins TRBV2 and TRBJ2-2; possible D gene TRBD2, 6 bases. Here the CDR3 reads CASKAGPNTGELFF. DNA of the CDR3: TGTGCCAGCAAGGCGGGACCGAACACCGGGGAGCTGTTTTTT.